The 24 T cell receptor beta chains below come from one sample, sequenced in a study of shared clonotypes between healthy human individuals. Measured with immunoSEQ multiplex PCR; TCRdb has only the in-frame clones, and not every one. The sample contains approximately 530,000 clones, approximately 94% of which appear only once. Sequenced input: naive CD4+ T cells sorted from blood. Subset: CD45RA+ positively selected. All receptors come from a woman in her twenties or thirties in good health.

V usage is TRBV28 and J usage is TRBJ1-5, with D perhaps matching TRBD1 (6 bases). V was pared by 2 bases and J by 6 bases, with 17 bases between. Germline values: CDR1 MDHEN, CDR2 SYDVKM. CDR3 size: 16 residues. CDR3 nucleotides: TGTGCCAGCAGTTTAGGACAGCCGGGAGTGGGTCAGCCCCAGCATTTT. The encoded protein is CASSLGQPGVGQPQHF.

This rearrangement joins TRBV9 to TRBJ2-3; 11 bases agree with TRBD2. Germline V gene sequence: CDR1 SGDLS, CDR2 YYNGEE. CDR3 size: 16 residues. V dropped 2 bases and J dropped 2; count of bases not matched to a gene: 4. The CDR3 coding sequence is TGTGCCAGCAGCGTTAGCGGGAGGGTAGTCACAGATACGCAGTATTTT. This codes for CASSVSGRVVTDTQYF.

The rearrangement uses TRBV7-9 and TRBJ1-1, with D unresolved. This CDR3 spans 11 amino acids. In germline, CDR1 is SEHNR, CDR2 FQNEAQ (reference sequence). V dropped 2 bases and J dropped 8 bases, with 6 bases sitting between them. Written as DNA, the CDR3 is TGTGCCAGCAGCTTATTGAGGGAAGCTTTCTTT. Translated: CASSLLREAFF.

This clone was observed a single time. Within the sample, other DNA sequences also encode this same CDR3. The chain is built from TRBV18 and TRBJ1-2; a possible D gene is TRBD1 (5 bases). The CDR3 is 13 amino acids. The germline gives CDR1 KGHSH, CDR2 LQKENI. The V end lost 3 bases, the J end lost 4 bases, and 9 bases lay between the germline ends. CDR3 DNA: TGTGCCAGCTCACCGGGCCAGGGCTATGGCTACACCTTC. Its translation: CASSPGQGYGYTF. The full variable domain, rest sourced from reference TRBV18 and TRBJ1-2, is NAGVMQNPRHLVRRRGQEARLRCSPMKGHSHVYWYRQLPEEGLKFMVYLQKENIIDESGMPKERFSAEFPKEGPSILRIQQVVRGDSAAYFCASSPGQGYGYTFGSGTRLTVV.

The rearrangement uses TRBV15 and TRBJ1-3; D gene unclear. The length of the CDR3 is 15 residues. In germline, CDR1 is LNHNV, CDR2 YYDKDF (reference sequence). V gave up 1 base and J gave up 0 bases, with 7 bases separating them. CDR3 in DNA: TGTGCCACCAGCAGAGCACCGAACTCTGGAAACACCATATATTTT. It codes for CATSRAPNSGNTIYF.

This rearrangement joins TRBV5-1 to TRBJ1-3; TRBD1 is a possible D gene (6 bases). Trimming cost V 4 bases and J 0 bases, with 17 bases left between them. This CDR3 has 17 amino acids. The germline CDR1 and CDR2 sequences are SGHRS and YFSETQ. CDR3 DNA sequence: TGCGCCAGCAGCCTAGAAGGGGGACGGATCTCTGGAAACACCATATATTTT. Its translation is CASSLEGGRISGNTIYF.

This sequence joins TRBV27 and TRBJ1-2; no clear D. This CDR3 has 17 amino acids. Germline values: CDR1 MNHEY, CDR2 SMNVEV (reference sequence). V was clipped by 5 bases and J by 8 bases, with 27 bases between them. The chain's CDR3 is CASSPRTDRKLASGYTF. The CDR3, as DNA: TGTGCCAGCAGTCCTCGGACGGATCGGAAATTAGCGTCGGGCTACACCTTC.

The chain combines TRBV7-9 with TRBJ2-2; 14 bases map to TRBD2. Looked up from germline, CDR1 is SEHNR and CDR2 is FQNEAQ (reference sequence). V dropped 8 bases and J dropped 7; count of bases not matched to a gene: 18. This CDR3 region has 19 residues. The CDR3 spells CASGRVWQPGLAGVGELFF. The CDR3 nucleotides read TGTGCCAGCGGTAGAGTCTGGCAGCCGGGACTAGCGGGAGTCGGGGAGCTGTTTTTT. The complete variable domain, with remaining parts taken from reference TRBV7-9 and TRBJ2-2, reads DTGVSQNPRHKITKRGQNVTFRCDPISEHNRLYWYRQTLGQGPEFLTYFQNEAQLEKSRLLSDRFSAERPKGSFSTLEIQRTEQGDSAMYLCASGRVWQPGLAGVGELFFGEGSRLTVL.

J is TRBJ2-7 and V is TRBV6-5; TRBD2 is a possible D gene (6 bases). The CDR3 extends over 15 amino acids. Trimming removed 0 bases from V and 3 bases from J, with 12 bases in between. Germline CDR1 is MNHEY and CDR2 is SVGAGI. Written as DNA, the CDR3 is TGTGCCAGCAGTTACTCTGGGCGCGGGGACTACGAGCAGTACTTC. Protein sequence: CASSYSGRGDYEQYF.

V is TRBV5-1 and J is TRBJ2-7; 11 nucleotides line up with TRBD2. Germline CDR1 SGHRS, CDR2 YFSETQ. V lost 3 bases to trimming and J lost 0 bases; unmatched junction nucleotides: 2. The length of the CDR3 is 15 residues. CDR3 nucleotides: TGCGCCAGCAGCTGGGGGACTAGCGGCTCCTACGAGCAGTACTTC. Encoded protein: CASSWGTSGSYEQYF.

The chain uses TRBV28 and TRBJ1-2; 10 positions agree with TRBD1. Germline CDR1 reads MDHEN; CDR2 reads SYDVKM. The junction had 12 bases not matched to a gene; V was cut back by 10 bases and J by 7 bases. The CDR3 is made up of 14 amino acids. This CDR3 reads CAIDRGRINGGYTF. The DNA of the CDR3 is TGTGCCATCGACAGGGGGCGCATAAATGGTGGCTACACCTTC.

This clone was counted once. The rearrangement joins TRBV5-5 to TRBJ2-3; possible D gene TRBD1, 6 bases. Germline CDR1 SGHKS, CDR2 YYEKEE (reference sequence). The CDR3 has 14 amino acids. Trimming cost V 4 bases and J 6 bases, with 15 bases left between them. The DNA of the CDR3 is TGTGCCAGCAGCCACGGACAGAGTAGGGATACGCAGTATTTT. Translating gives CASSHGQSRDTQYF.

The V gene is TRBV9, the J gene TRBJ2-7; 9 nucleotides match TRBD1. Looked up from germline, CDR1 is SGDLS and CDR2 is YYNGEE. After removal of 5 bases from V and 3 bases from J, the junction contained 6 bases not matched to a gene. The CDR3 totals 14 residues. The CDR3 DNA is TGTGCCAGCAGTACTGGGACAGGGAGCTACGAGCAGTACTTC. This codes for CASSTGTGSYEQYF.

This clone was seen once. V gene TRBV5-4 combines with J gene TRBJ2-7; 7 positions agree with TRBD1. The V and J ends lost 3 bases and 4 bases, in that order; junction bases with no gene match: 10. The CDR3 has 15 residues. Germline CDR1 reads SGHNT; CDR2 reads YYREEE (reference sequence). CDR3 nucleotides: TGTGCCAGCAGCTCCGAAAAGGGGGCCGGATACGAGCAGTACTTC. Protein: CASSSEKGAGYEQYF.

The chain recombines TRBV29-1 with TRBJ1-4; 7 bases fit TRBD1. Germline V gene lookup returns CDR1 SQVTM and CDR2 ANQGSEA. This CDR3 region has 11 residues. Losses at the gene ends were 7 bases for V and 10 bases for J; bases not matched to a gene: 6. CDR3 nucleotide sequence: TGCAGCGGCGTGGAGGGGGCAAAACTGTTTTTT. Protein sequence: CSGVEGAKLFF.

V usage is TRBV28 and J usage is TRBJ2-1; TRBD1 agrees at 8 bases. Germline-derived CDR1 and CDR2 are MDHEN and SYDVKM. The CDR3 runs to 15 residues. The junction had 8 bases not matched to a gene; V was cut back by 2 bases and J by 8 bases. The CDR3 loop is CASSLSQGAGDEQFF. The CDR3 DNA is TGTGCCAGCAGTTTAAGTCAGGGGGCCGGCGATGAGCAGTTCTTC. The full variable domain, completed using reference TRBV28 and TRBJ2-1, is DVKVTQSSRYLVKRTGEKVFLECVQDMDHENMFWYRQDPGLGLRLIYFSYDVKMKEKGDIPEGYSVSREKKERFSLILESASTNQTSMYLCASSLSQGAGDEQFFGPGTRLTVL.

The genes are TRBV6-1 and TRBJ2-5; D uncertain. Germline lookup yields CDR1 MNHNS and CDR2 SASEGT. The V end lost 8 bases, the J end lost 0 bases, and 10 bases lay between the germline ends. CDR3 length equals 13 residues. In nucleotides, the CDR3 is TGTGCCAGCCGATTCGCAGACCAAGAGACCCAGTACTTC. Its protein product is CASRFADQETQYF.

The CDR3 sequence: CASSLQPLLFSGANVLTF. The CDR3 region has the DNA TGTGCCAGCAGTTTGCAGCCGCTCCTGTTCTCTGGGGCCAACGTCCTGACTTTC. J is TRBJ2-6 and V is TRBV28; D remains unclear. Germline V lookup: CDR1 MDHEN, CDR2 SYDVKM. The CDR3 is 18 residues long. V was clipped by 3 bases and J by 0 bases, with 15 bases between them.

This clone has just one count. This rearrangement joins TRBV27 to TRBJ2-7; TRBD2 aligns across 8 bases. CDR1 is MNHEY, CDR2 SMNVEV, per germline (reference sequence). The V and J ends lost 6 bases and 5 bases, in that order; junction bases with no gene match: 9. The CDR3 runs 14 residues. The CDR3 region has the DNA TGTGCCAGCAGGGCTGGGCGGGAGGTCAACGAGCAGTACTTC. Translating it yields CASRAGREVNEQYF.

V usage is TRBV5-6 and J usage is TRBJ2-3, with 13 bases lining up with TRBD2. Germline assignment: CDR1 SGHDT and CDR2 YYEEEE. This CDR3 spans 16 amino acids. V gave up 2 bases and J gave up 6 bases; unmatched junction bases: 6. The DNA of the CDR3 is TGTGCCAGCAGCTTTGGACTAGCGGGAGTAGGCGATACGCAGTATTTT. It specifies CASSFGLAGVGDTQYF.

The gene calls are TRBV6-1 and TRBJ1-1, with 7 bases identical to TRBD1. The CDR3 spans 14 residues. V was clipped by 2 bases and J by 4 bases; unmatched bases: 4. Germline V gene data show CDR1 as MNHNS and CDR2 as SASEGT. CDR3 DNA sequence: TGTGCCAGCAGTGAAACAGGGACAGTCACTGAAGCTTTCTTT. Protein product: CASSETGTVTEAFF.

V usage is TRBV30 and J usage is TRBJ2-6, with D maybe TRBD2 (5 bases). Trimming removed 8 bases at V and 2 bases at J, with 13 bases between. The CDR3 consists of 14 residues. Germline V CDR1 and CDR2: GTSNPN, SVGIG (reference sequence). CDR3 protein: CAREGRAGANVLTF. CDR3 sequence (DNA): TGTGCCAGAGAAGGGAGAGCTGGGGCCAACGTCCTGACTTTC.

This chain connects TRBV11-2 to TRBJ1-5, with no clear D. The V and J ends lost 2 bases and 4 bases respectively, with 12 bases between them. Germline assignment: CDR1 SGHAT and CDR2 FQNNGV. This CDR3 region has 15 residues. As DNA, the CDR3 is TGTGCCAGCAGCTTACCGGTTGCCCTAAATCAGCCCCAGCATTTT. It codes for CASSLPVALNQPQHF.

This clone has a single count. The rearrangement uses TRBV7-8 and TRBJ1-5; 9 positions match TRBD1. Per germline, CDR1 SGHVS and CDR2 FQNEAQ. The CDR3 totals 16 residues. V lost 5 bases, J lost 3 bases, and 8 bases stayed unmatched. DNA of the CDR3: TGTGCCAGCAGCCCAAGGGGACAGGGCTCCAATCAGCCCCAGCATTTT. This codes for CASSPRGQGSNQPQHF.